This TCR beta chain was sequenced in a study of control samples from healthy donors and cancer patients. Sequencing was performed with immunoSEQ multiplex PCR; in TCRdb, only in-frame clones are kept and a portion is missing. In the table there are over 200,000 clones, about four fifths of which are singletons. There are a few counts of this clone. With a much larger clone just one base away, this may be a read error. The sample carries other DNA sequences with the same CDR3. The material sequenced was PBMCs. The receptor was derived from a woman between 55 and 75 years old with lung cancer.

The CDR3 here is CASSPSYEQYF. CDR3 DNA sequence: TGTGCCAGCAGTCCCTCCTACGAGCAGTACTTC. The chain employs TRBV12-3 or TRBV12-4 and TRBJ2-7; D is ambiguous. Between the trimmed V and J ends, which lost 5 bases and 0 bases, there was a span of 2 bases. There are 11 residues in the CDR3.